The clone carrying this TCR beta chain was found a few times. The antigen remains unidentified. The record originates from a study of OX40 agonist ivuxolimab in advanced cancers. Study-level background: An agonistic human IgG2 monoclonal antibody against OX40 (CD134) was given. Three patients had partial responses: one hepatocellular carcinoma, two cutaneous melanoma.

CDR3 length: 15 residues. The germline V and J ends were trimmed by 1 base and 4 bases, with 13 bases remaining between them. CDR1 and CDR2 from the germline V gene are LGHNA and YSLEER. Whole-study findings and limits: Among the lowest levels of clonal expansion were found in partial responders at 0.1-3.0 mg/kg.

The table came from immunoSEQ multiplex PCR; TCRdb's copy has only in-frame clones and leaves some out. The sample has around 110,000 clones; under 95% are singletons. The input for sequencing was CD4+ or CD8+ T cells sorted from blood, taken in a trial of the OX40 agonist ivuxolimab. The V call is TRBV4-3, the J call TRBJ1-2; D not resolved. The sequence came from an adult with an advanced solid tumor such as melanoma, head and neck, liver or kidney cancer. The CDR3 protein is CASSQGAHPAYGYTF. CDR3 bases: TGCGCCAGCAGCCAAGGAGCACACCCCGCCTATGGCTACACCTTC.